What follows are 26 T cell receptor beta chains derived from one specimen sequenced in a study of OX40 agonist ivuxolimab in advanced cancers. Assay used: immunoSEQ multiplex PCR; TCRdb lists only in-frame clones, some missing. The data hold more than 55,000 clones, with 81% observed a single time. Sequencing was performed on CD4+ or CD8+ T cells sorted from blood, taken in a trial of the OX40 agonist ivuxolimab. All receptors come from an adult with an advanced solid tumor such as melanoma, head and neck, liver or kidney cancer.

The chain couples TRBV10-2 to TRBJ2-7, with TRBD2 as a possible D gene (6 bases). Trimming cost V 2 bases and J 5 bases, with 16 bases left between them. The CDR3 sequence is 15 residues long. Germline CDR1 WSHSY, CDR2 SAAADI. CDR3 loop: CASSEPDPGGNEQYF. CDR3 DNA: TGCGCCAGCAGTGAGCCGGACCCCGGGGGAAACGAGCAGTACTTC.

The chain links TRBV5-1 to TRBJ2-5, with D unclear. The CDR3 has 13 residues. V lost 8 bases, J lost 5 bases, and 16 bases lay in between. Germline V gives CDR1 SGHRS, CDR2 YFSETQ. The CDR3 DNA reads TGCGCCAGTGGCCTCGAGGTCGGGGAGACCCAGTACTTC. The encoded protein is CASGLEVGETQYF.

The chain links TRBV6-4 to TRBJ1-2; 9 bases align to TRBD1. Germline loops: CDR1 MRHNA, CDR2 SNTAGT. V was pared by 2 bases and J by 7 bases, with 5 bases of the junction left unmatched. The CDR3 is made up of 14 amino acids. Here the CDR3 DNA reads TGTGCCAGCAGTGACCAACAGGGGGCAAGTGGCTACACCTTC. Translated, it gives CASSDQQGASGYTF.

V gene TRBV7-9 combines with J gene TRBJ1-1, with 7 bases fitting TRBD1. The V segment lost 5 bases and the J segment 3 bases; nucleotides outside the gene matches: 9. The CDR3 covers 15 residues. The germline V gene has CDR1 SEHNR and CDR2 FQNEAQ (reference sequence). The CDR3 here is CASSPSRGTDTEAFF. The DNA for the CDR3 is TGTGCCAGCAGCCCCAGCAGGGGGACGGACACTGAAGCTTTCTTT.

The chain has TRBV30 and TRBJ1-1, with 8 bases identical to TRBD1. The germline V gene encodes CDR1 GTSNPN and CDR2 SVGIG (reference sequence). V lost 0 bases and J lost 5; bases outside the gene matches: 17. The CDR3 extends over 18 amino acids. The CDR3 coding sequence is TGTGCCTGGAGTGTCAGAGCAGGGGGCTATCGGATAGGAACTGAAGCTTTCTTT. This sequence encodes CAWSVRAGGYRIGTEAFF. Using reference TRBV30 and TRBJ1-1 for the parts outside the CDR3, the full variable domain is SQTIHQWPATLVQPVGSPLSLECTVEGTSNPNLYWYRQAAGRGLQLLFYSVGIGQISSEVPQNLSASRPQDRQFILSSKKLLLSDSGFYLCAWSVRAGGYRIGTEAFFGQGTRLTVV.

This chain joins TRBV9 and TRBJ2-2; perhaps TRBD2 as D (6 bases). CDR3 length equals 16 residues. V was trimmed by 0 bases and J by 3 bases, leaving 12 bases between them. CDR1 SGDLS and CDR2 YYNGEE come from the germline V gene. The CDR3 protein is CASSVATGRYTGELFF. DNA for the CDR3: TGTGCCAGCAGCGTAGCTACGGGGAGGTACACCGGGGAGCTGTTTTTT.

This sequence joins TRBV7-2 and TRBJ2-2; 11 bases agree with TRBD1. Looked up from germline, CDR1 is SGHTA and CDR2 is FQGNSA. The CDR3 runs to 15 residues. With 5 bases clipped from V and 7 bases from J, the junction kept 6 bases outside the gene matches. The CDR3 region is CASSPRTGGHGELFF. CDR3 sequence (DNA): TGTGCCAGCAGCCCCAGGACAGGGGGCCACGGGGAGCTGTTTTTT.

The rearrangement uses TRBV29-1 and TRBJ2-3, with D tentatively TRBD1 (5 bases). The CDR3 is made up of 12 amino acids. Trimming left V 3 bases short and J 6 bases short, with 10 bases between. Germline lookup yields CDR1 SQVTM and CDR2 ANQGSEA. Here the CDR3 reads CSVDGASDTQYF. The CDR3 nucleotides are TGCAGCGTTGATGGGGCGTCGGATACGCAGTATTTT.

This chain connects TRBV5-1 to TRBJ1-2; 7 bases are a match to TRBD1. Germline values: CDR1 SGHRS, CDR2 YFSETQ. V trimming: 3 bases; J trimming: 8 bases; junction bases outside the gene matches: 7. There are 13 residues in the CDR3. For the CDR3, the DNA is TGCGCCAGCAGCTCGACAGGGCTCCGGGGCTACACCTTC. Residues: CASSSTGLRGYTF.

The chain is built from TRBV10-3 and TRBJ2-5; weak D call: TRBD1 (6 bases). The CDR3 has 11 residues. Trimming removed 10 bases from V and 2 bases from J, with 8 bases in between. Germline V gene data show CDR1 as ENHRY and CDR2 as SYGVKD. The chain's CDR3 is CASRGQETQYF. The CDR3 DNA reads TGTGCCAGCAGGGGTCAAGAGACCCAGTACTTC.

The rearrangement links TRBV28 to TRBJ1-6, with 7 bases lining up with TRBD1. The CDR3 runs to 14 residues. In germline, CDR1 is MDHEN, CDR2 SYDVKM. The J segment lost 9 bases and the V segment lost 3 bases, leaving 5 bases of the junction unmatched. The CDR3 reads CASSLSQGGSPLHF. The CDR3 nucleotides read TGTGCCAGCAGTTTGTCGCAGGGGGGTTCACCCCTCCACTTT.

This chain uses TRBV29-1 with TRBJ2-3; no firm D call. Looked up from germline, CDR1 is SQVTM and CDR2 is ANQGSEA. V gave up 2 bases and J gave up 0 bases, with 6 bases separating them. The CDR3 contains 13 residues. In nucleotides, the CDR3 is TGCAGCGTTGAACTGGGGAGCACAGATACGCAGTATTTT. Amino acids: CSVELGSTDTQYF.

This clone was observed a handful of times. The rearrangement joins TRBV2 to TRBJ1-2, with 8 nucleotides matching TRBD1. Germline V CDR1 and CDR2: SNHLY, FYNNEI. The CDR3 is 16 residues long. Losses at the gene ends were 1 base for V and 4 bases for J; bases not matched to a gene: 8. CDR3 DNA sequence: TGTGCCAGCAGTGAAGGGCAGGGGGCTCATGGCTATGGCTACACCTTC. This codes for CASSEGQGAHGYGYTF.

This CDR3 is CASSIRHARGEGAGVNTEAFF. For the CDR3, the DNA is TGTGCCAGTAGTATACGGCATGCCAGGGGGGAGGGAGCCGGCGTAAACACTGAAGCTTTCTTT. The chain uses TRBV19 and TRBJ1-1; 7 bases align to TRBD1. With V trimmed by 2 bases and J by 2 bases, 23 bases remained unmatched. The CDR3 runs 21 residues. Germline V lookup: CDR1 LNHDA, CDR2 SQIVND (reference sequence).

CDR3 nucleotides: TGTGCCAGCAGCTCCGGGAAATACAATGAGCAGTTCTTC. It codes for CASSSGKYNEQFF. The genes are TRBV7-2 and TRBJ2-1; possible D gene TRBD2, 5 bases. CDR1 and CDR2 (germline): SGHTA, FQGNSA. V gave up 4 bases and J gave up 4 bases, with 8 bases separating them. CDR3 length equals 13 residues. Filled out from reference TRBV7-2 and TRBJ2-1, the complete variable domain reads GAGVSQSPSNKVTEKGKDVELRCDPISGHTALYWYRQSLGQGLEFLIYFQGNSAPDKSGLPSDRFSAERTGGSVSTLTIQRTQQEDSAVYLCASSSGKYNEQFFGPGTRLTVL.

This chain joins TRBV29-1 and TRBJ2-1, with unresolved D. Germline lookup yields CDR1 SQVTM and CDR2 ANQGSEA. The germline V and J ends were trimmed by 5 bases and 9 bases, with 8 bases remaining between them. The CDR3 runs to 10 residues. Written as DNA, the CDR3 is TGCAGCGTTTGGGCAGCTGAGCAGTTCTTC. The encoded protein is CSVWAAEQFF.

V is TRBV5-1 and J is TRBJ2-1, with D perhaps TRBD1 or TRBD2 (5 bases each). The CDR3 totals 13 residues. Germline CDR1 is SGHRS and CDR2 is YFSETQ. V shed 4 bases and J shed 10 bases, with 15 bases lying between them. CDR3 sequence reads: CASSQTTGAEQFF. CDR3 bases: TGCGCCAGCAGCCAAACCACCGGGGCCGAGCAGTTCTTC.

J is TRBJ1-3 and V is TRBV6-1; D unresolved. V gave up 6 bases and J gave up 0 bases, with 9 bases separating them. Germline CDR1 and CDR2: MNHNS and SASEGT. The length of the CDR3 is 14 residues. The chain's CDR3 is CASSLEDSGNTIYF. CDR3 DNA: TGTGCCAGCAGCCTCGAAGACTCTGGAAACACCATATATTTT.

In the case of this clone: The same CDR3 arises from other DNA sequences in this sample as well. This sequence joins TRBV19 and TRBJ2-5, with D perhaps TRBD2 (6 bases). The CDR3 has 14 residues. Germline assignment: CDR1 LNHDA and CDR2 SQIVND (reference sequence). Trimming took 3 bases from V and 3 from J, leaving 11 bases between them. The CDR3 is CASSILGGEETQYF. CDR3 in DNA: TGTGCCAGTAGTATTCTGGGGGGAGAAGAGACCCAGTACTTC.

The chain has TRBV7-9 and TRBJ1-5; D is unresolved. This CDR3 region has 17 residues. The germline gives CDR1 SEHNR, CDR2 FQNEAQ (reference sequence). The V gene lost 5 bases and the J gene lost 3 bases, with 20 bases spanning the gap. The CDR3 here is CASSPGTLTAFNQPQHF. The DNA of the CDR3 is TGTGCCAGCAGCCCAGGCACATTAACAGCTTTCAATCAGCCCCAGCATTTT.

This sequence joins TRBV4-3 and TRBJ1-1, with a tentative D call TRBD1 (6 bases). In germline, CDR1 is LGHNA, CDR2 YSLEER. V gave up 1 base and J gave up 5 bases, with 14 bases separating them. CDR3 length: 15 residues. CDR3 protein: CASSQGLQQGTEAFF. The CDR3 nucleotides are TGCGCCAGCAGCCAAGGCCTTCAACAGGGAACTGAAGCTTTCTTT.

The genes are TRBV28 and TRBJ2-1; 7 nucleotides align to TRBD2. Trimming removed 8 bases from V and 0 bases from J; junction bases left unmatched: 1. The CDR3 extends over 13 amino acids. Germline V gene sequence: CDR1 MDHEN, CDR2 SYDVKM. The CDR3 region has the DNA TGTGCCAGCCAGCGGGGCTCCTACAATGAGCAGTTCTTC. Translation: CASQRGSYNEQFF.

The chain is built from TRBV30 and TRBJ1-6; D remains unclear. Trimming removed 3 bases at V and 9 bases at J, with 9 bases between. CDR3 size: 12 residues. Germline V CDR1 and CDR2: GTSNPN, SVGIG (reference sequence). CDR3 residues: CAWRTTGSPLHF. CDR3 sequence (DNA): TGTGCCTGGAGGACTACTGGTTCACCCCTCCACTTT. The variable domain in full, completed from reference TRBV30 and TRBJ1-6, reads SQTIHQWPATLVQPVGSPLSLECTVEGTSNPNLYWYRQAAGRGLQLLFYSVGIGQISSEVPQNLSASRPQDRQFILSSKKLLLSDSGFYLCAWRTTGSPLHFGNGTRLTVT.

The chain has TRBV28 and TRBJ2-1; 13 bases fit TRBD2. CDR1 is MDHEN and CDR2 is SYDVKM in the germline V gene. J was trimmed by 6 bases and V by 10 bases; bases with no gene match: 9. This CDR3 contains 15 residues. CDR3 sequence: CATIPGTSGVNEQFF. The CDR3 bases are TGTGCCACCATTCCCGGGACTAGCGGGGTCAATGAGCAGTTCTTC.

The count of this clone is one. The V call is TRBV18, the J call TRBJ1-1; D is ambiguous. Germline-derived CDR1 and CDR2 are KGHSH and LQKENI. The CDR3 loop spans 13 amino acids. Trimming removed 2 bases at V and 3 bases at J, with 7 bases between. The CDR3 loop reads CASSPLRDTEAFF. CDR3 coding DNA: TGTGCCAGCTCACCATTGAGGGACACTGAAGCTTTCTTT.

The sample holds one count of this clone. This chain joins TRBV6-5 and TRBJ2-7; 8 bases align to TRBD2. The V gene end was trimmed by 6 bases and the J gene end by 4 bases; junction bases not matched to a gene: 2. The CDR3 consists of 12 residues. Germline CDR1 reads MNHEY; CDR2 reads SVGAGI. CDR3 region: CASSPGGYEQYF. CDR3 in DNA: TGTGCCAGCAGCCCGGGGGGGTACGAGCAGTACTTC.